The 12 T cell receptor beta chains reported below all come from one sample, sequenced in a study of CD8 T cells in Susac syndrome. RNA, at about 0.45 to 1 ug, was reverse transcribed with random hexamers. One entry per CDR3 protein, called by TCRdb with MiXCR from the immunoSEQ multiplex PCR reads. The table lists about 200,000 distinct CDR3 sequences, approximately 95% of them singletons. Sequences were obtained from CD4+ T cells from PBMCs. These receptors were collected from a human donor with multiple sclerosis.

The chain combines TRBV6-2 or TRBV6-3 with TRBJ1-1; D call uncertain. The CDR3 extends over 12 amino acids. The germline V gene encodes CDR1 MNHEY and CDR2 SVGEGT. The V and J ends lost 7 bases and 1 base respectively, with 7 bases between them. CDR3 sequence: CASMWGNTEAFF. The CDR3 region has the DNA TGTGCCAGCATGTGGGGGAACACTGAAGCTTTCTTT.

V usage is TRBV20-1 and J usage is TRBJ2-1; D may match TRBD1 or TRBD2 (6 bases each). The ends were cut back, 3 bases at V and 1 base at J, with 10 bases in the middle. The CDR3 covers 14 residues. Germline CDR1 and CDR2: DFQATT and SNEGSKA (reference sequence). For the CDR3, the DNA is TGCAGTGCTAGCGGGGGCGAGTCCTACAATGAGCAGTTCTTC. Its protein is CSASGGESYNEQFF.

This chain joins TRBV3-1 and TRBJ2-2; D might be TRBD2 (6 bases). V shed 1 base and J shed 6 bases, with 15 bases lying between them. Germline loops: CDR1 LGHDT, CDR2 YNNKEL (reference sequence). This CDR3 contains 16 residues. CDR3 DNA sequence: TGTGCCAGCAGCCAAGTATCCCGGGAGCGGGCCGGGGAGCTGTTTTTT. As protein: CASSQVSRERAGELFF. Supplemented by reference TRBV3-1 and TRBJ2-2, the full variable domain reads DTAVSQTPKYLVTQMGNDKSIKCEQNLGHDTMYWYKQDSKKFLKIMFSYNNKELIINETVPNRFSPKSPDKAHLNLHINSLELGDSAVYFCASSQVSRERAGELFFGEGSRLTVL.

The chain links TRBV30 to TRBJ2-5; D may be TRBD2 (6 bases). CDR1 and CDR2 from the germline V gene are GTSNPN and SVGIG (reference sequence). The CDR3 length is 16 residues. V lost 4 bases and J 4 bases, leaving 22 bases between the germline ends. CDR3 DNA: TGTGCCTGGACTACTTGGACTACCGGTACTCTAGAGACCCAGTACTTC. Translation: CAWTTWTTGTLETQYF.

The genes are TRBV6-2 or TRBV6-3 and TRBJ1-2; perhaps TRBD1 as D (6 bases). V was shortened by 0 bases and J by 1 base, with 9 bases between the two germline ends. The CDR3 totals 15 residues. Germline-derived CDR1 and CDR2 are MNHEY and SVGEGT. The CDR3 region has the DNA TGTGCCAGCAGTTACTCAGGCAGGGGTAACTATGGCTACACCTTC. This translates into CASSYSGRGNYGYTF.

The chain uses TRBV30 and TRBJ1-5, with D hard to call. The CDR3 has 14 amino acids. V shed 2 bases and J shed 2 bases, with 10 bases lying between them. The germline V gene has CDR1 GTSNPN and CDR2 SVGIG (reference sequence). The CDR3 DNA reads as TGTGCCTGGAGTAAAGGTTTCGGCAATCAGCCCCAGCATTTT. As protein: CAWSKGFGNQPQHF.

The chain joins TRBV9 to TRBJ2-7; D is undetermined. V lost 3 bases and J lost 2, with 12 bases in between. Looked up from germline, CDR1 is SGDLS and CDR2 is YYNGEE. This CDR3 has 14 residues. The CDR3, as DNA: TGTGCCAGCAGCGCGGCCCTAGGGCCCTACGAGCAGTACTTC. Translation: CASSAALGPYEQYF.

The rearrangement joins TRBV20-1 to TRBJ2-6; D gene uncertain. Between the trimmed V and J ends, which lost 4 bases and 0 bases, there was a span of 25 bases. The CDR3 sequence is 20 residues long. The germline V gene encodes CDR1 DFQATT and CDR2 SNEGSKA (reference sequence). The CDR3: CSAKPSRFSKSLSGANVLTF. CDR3 in DNA: TGCAGTGCTAAGCCTAGTCGATTCAGTAAATCTCTCTCTGGGGCCAACGTCCTGACTTTC.

The CDR3 is CASSAGTGRITEAFF. CDR3 DNA: TGTGCCAGCAGTGCGGGGACAGGGAGGATCACTGAAGCTTTCTTT. This chain joins TRBV2 and TRBJ1-1, with 9 bases matching TRBD1. Trimming removed 4 bases from V and 4 bases from J; junction bases left unmatched: 7. This CDR3 contains 15 residues. The germline V gene has CDR1 SNHLY and CDR2 FYNNEI.

The gene calls are TRBV7-9 and TRBJ2-3, with D uncertain. Germline loops: CDR1 SEHNR, CDR2 FQNEAQ (reference sequence). This CDR3 has 13 amino acids. Between the trimmed V and J ends, which lost 3 bases and 6 bases, there was a span of 10 bases. The CDR3 protein is CASSFVPVDTQYF. For the CDR3, the DNA is TGTGCCAGCAGCTTTGTTCCCGTTGATACGCAGTATTTT.

Only one count was recorded for this clonotype. The J gene is TRBJ1-5, the V gene TRBV4-1; 11 bases agree with TRBD1. V gave up 0 bases and J gave up 9 bases; unmatched junction bases: 1. In germline, CDR1 is MGHRA, CDR2 YSYEKL. The CDR3 runs to 14 residues. CDR3 sequence reads: CASSQEGTGGPQHF. The CDR3 DNA follows: TGCGCCAGCAGCCAAGAAGGGACAGGGGGGCCCCAGCATTTT.

The J gene is TRBJ2-5, the V gene TRBV2; the D is unclear. Germline-derived CDR1 and CDR2 are SNHLY and FYNNEI. The CDR3 is 16 amino acids. V shed 0 bases and J shed 1 base, with 12 bases lying between them. DNA of the CDR3: TGTGCCAGCAGTGAAGCGCTGGTTCTGACCCAAGAGACCCAGTACTTC. Translating it yields CASSEALVLTQETQYF.